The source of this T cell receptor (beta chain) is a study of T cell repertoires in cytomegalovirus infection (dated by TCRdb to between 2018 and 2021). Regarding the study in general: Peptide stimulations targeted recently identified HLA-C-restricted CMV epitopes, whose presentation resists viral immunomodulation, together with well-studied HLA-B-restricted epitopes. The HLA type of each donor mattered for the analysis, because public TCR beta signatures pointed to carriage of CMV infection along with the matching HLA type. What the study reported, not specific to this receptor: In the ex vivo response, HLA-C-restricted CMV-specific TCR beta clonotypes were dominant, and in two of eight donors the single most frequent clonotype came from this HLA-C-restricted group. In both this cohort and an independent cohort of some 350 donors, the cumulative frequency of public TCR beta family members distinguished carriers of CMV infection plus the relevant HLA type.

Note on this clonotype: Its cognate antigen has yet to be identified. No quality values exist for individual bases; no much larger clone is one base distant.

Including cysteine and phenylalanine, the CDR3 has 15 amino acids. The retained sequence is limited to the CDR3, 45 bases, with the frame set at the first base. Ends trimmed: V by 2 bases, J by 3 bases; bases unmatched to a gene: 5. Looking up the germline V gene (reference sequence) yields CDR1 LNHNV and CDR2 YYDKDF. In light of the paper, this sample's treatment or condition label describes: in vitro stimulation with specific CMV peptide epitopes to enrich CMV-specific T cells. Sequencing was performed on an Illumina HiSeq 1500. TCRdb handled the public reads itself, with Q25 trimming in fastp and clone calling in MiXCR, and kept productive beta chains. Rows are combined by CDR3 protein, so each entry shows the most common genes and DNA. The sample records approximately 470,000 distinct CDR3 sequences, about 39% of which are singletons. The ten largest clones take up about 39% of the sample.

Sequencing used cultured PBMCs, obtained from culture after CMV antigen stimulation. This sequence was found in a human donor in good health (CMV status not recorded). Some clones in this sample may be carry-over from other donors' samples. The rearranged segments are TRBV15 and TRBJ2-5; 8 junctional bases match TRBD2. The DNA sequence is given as TGTGCCACCAGCAGATCGGGAGGGCCGGAAGAGACCCAGTACTTC. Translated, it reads CATSRSGGPEETQYF.